This T cell receptor beta chain emerged from a study of blood T cell repertoires in COVID-19. The CDR3 runs 13 residues. Germline CDR1 SQVTM, CDR2 ANQGSEA. V was clipped by 5 bases and J by 4 bases, with 13 bases between them. Everyone who took part was 18 to 89 years old, and they came from about 25 US areas. Each exposed participant met a COVID-19 case in the 2 weeks preceding study entry. The authors' processing: Amplification of reference gene primers was used by the study to estimate nucleated cell counts. Produced via immunoSEQ multiplex PCR; TCRdb's table is partial and in-frame only. Clonal size and the V and J genes are those of that table, whereas D and trimming came from the DNA. The sample includes 350,000 to 400,000 clones, roughly 92% of them seen just once.

The V and J genes are TRBV29-1 and TRBJ2-3; possibly TRBD2 for D (5 bases). The origin of this receptor is a woman between 40 and 55 years old who had been exposed to COVID-19. Sample: PBMCs or T cells enriched from blood (not recorded which). CDR3 in amino acids: CSVIRGWADTQYF. The CDR3 coding sequence is TGCAGCGTTATCAGAGGGTGGGCAGATACGCAGTATTTT.